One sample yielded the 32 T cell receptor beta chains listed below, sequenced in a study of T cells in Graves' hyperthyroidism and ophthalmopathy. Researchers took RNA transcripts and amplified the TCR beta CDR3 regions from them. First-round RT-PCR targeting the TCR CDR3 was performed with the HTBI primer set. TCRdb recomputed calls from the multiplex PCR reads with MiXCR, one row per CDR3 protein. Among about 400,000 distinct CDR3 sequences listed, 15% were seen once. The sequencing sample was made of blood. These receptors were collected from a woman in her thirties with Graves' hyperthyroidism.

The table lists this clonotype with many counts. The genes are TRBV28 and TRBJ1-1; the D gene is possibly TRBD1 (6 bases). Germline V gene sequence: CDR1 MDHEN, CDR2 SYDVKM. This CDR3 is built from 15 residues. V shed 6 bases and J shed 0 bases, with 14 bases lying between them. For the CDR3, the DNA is TGTGCCAGCAGCCTGGGACATTCCATGAACACTGAAGCTTTCTTT. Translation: CASSLGHSMNTEAFF.

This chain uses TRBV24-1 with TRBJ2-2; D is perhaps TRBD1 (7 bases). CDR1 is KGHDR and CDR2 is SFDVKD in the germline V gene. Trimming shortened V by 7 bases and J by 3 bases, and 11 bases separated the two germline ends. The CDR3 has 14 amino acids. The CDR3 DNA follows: TGTGCCACCAGGGCGGGACAGCACACCGGGGAGCTGTTTTTT. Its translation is CATRAGQHTGELFF.

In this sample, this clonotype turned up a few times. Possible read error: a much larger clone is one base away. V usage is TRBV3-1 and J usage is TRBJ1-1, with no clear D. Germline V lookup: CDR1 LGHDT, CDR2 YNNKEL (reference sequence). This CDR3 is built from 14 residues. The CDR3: CVSSPLGMNTEAFF. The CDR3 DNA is TGTGTCAGCAGCCCTTTGGGCATGAACACTGAAGCTTTCTTT. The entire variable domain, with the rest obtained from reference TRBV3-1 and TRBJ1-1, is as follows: DTAVSQTPKYLVTQMGNDKSIKCEQNLGHDTMYWYKQDSKKFLKIMFSYNNKELIINETVPNRFSPKSPDKAHLNLHINSLELGDSAVYFCVSSPLGMNTEAFFGQGTRLTVV.

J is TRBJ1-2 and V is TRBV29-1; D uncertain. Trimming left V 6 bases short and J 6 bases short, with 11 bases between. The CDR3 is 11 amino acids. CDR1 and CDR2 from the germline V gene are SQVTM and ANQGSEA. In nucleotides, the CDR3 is TGCAGCGTACAGTCTTTGCATGGCTACACCTTC. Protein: CSVQSLHGYTF.

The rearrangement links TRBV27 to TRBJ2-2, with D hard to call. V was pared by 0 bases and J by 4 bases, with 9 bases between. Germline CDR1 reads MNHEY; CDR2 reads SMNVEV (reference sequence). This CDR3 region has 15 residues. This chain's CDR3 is CASSLSPLSTGELFF. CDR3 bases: TGTGCCAGCAGTTTATCCCCCCTCAGCACCGGGGAGCTGTTTTTT.

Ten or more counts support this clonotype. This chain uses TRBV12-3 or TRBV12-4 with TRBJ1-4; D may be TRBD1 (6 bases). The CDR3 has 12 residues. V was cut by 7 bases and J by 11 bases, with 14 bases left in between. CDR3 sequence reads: CASKQTTGKLFF. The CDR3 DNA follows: TGTGCCAGCAAACAAACAACAGGGAAACTGTTTTTT.

The CDR3 spells CSARAKWGGRTDTQYF. The CDR3 DNA reads as TGCAGTGCTAGGGCCAAGTGGGGGGGCCGTACAGATACGCAGTATTTT. V gene TRBV20-1 combines with J gene TRBJ2-3, with D tentatively TRBD2 (7 bases). CDR1 is DFQATT, CDR2 SNEGSKA, per germline (reference sequence). V was pared by 3 bases and J by 3 bases, with 19 bases between. The CDR3 length is 16 residues.

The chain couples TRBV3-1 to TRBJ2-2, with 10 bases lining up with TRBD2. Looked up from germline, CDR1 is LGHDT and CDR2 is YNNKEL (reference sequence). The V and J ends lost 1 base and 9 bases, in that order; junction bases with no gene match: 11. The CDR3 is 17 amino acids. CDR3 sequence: CASSQVPAGGWTRELFF. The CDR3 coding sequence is TGTGCCAGCAGCCAAGTCCCAGCGGGAGGGTGGACGAGGGAGCTGTTTTTT. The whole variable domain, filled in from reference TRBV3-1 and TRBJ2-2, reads DTAVSQTPKYLVTQMGNDKSIKCEQNLGHDTMYWYKQDSKKFLKIMFSYNNKELIINETVPNRFSPKSPDKAHLNLHINSLELGDSAVYFCASSQVPAGGWTRELFFGEGSRLTVL.

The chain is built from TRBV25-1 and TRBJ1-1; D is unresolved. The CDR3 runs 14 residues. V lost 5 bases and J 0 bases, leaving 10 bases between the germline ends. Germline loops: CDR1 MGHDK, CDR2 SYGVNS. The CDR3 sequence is CASSYGTLNTEAFF. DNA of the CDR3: TGTGCCAGCAGTTATGGAACCCTGAACACTGAAGCTTTCTTT.

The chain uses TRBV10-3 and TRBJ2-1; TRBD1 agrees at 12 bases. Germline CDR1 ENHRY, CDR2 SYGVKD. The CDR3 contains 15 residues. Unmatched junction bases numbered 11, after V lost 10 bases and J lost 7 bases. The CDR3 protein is CATRPGTGGLNEQFF. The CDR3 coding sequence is TGTGCCACCCGACCCGGGACAGGGGGCTTGAATGAGCAGTTCTTC.

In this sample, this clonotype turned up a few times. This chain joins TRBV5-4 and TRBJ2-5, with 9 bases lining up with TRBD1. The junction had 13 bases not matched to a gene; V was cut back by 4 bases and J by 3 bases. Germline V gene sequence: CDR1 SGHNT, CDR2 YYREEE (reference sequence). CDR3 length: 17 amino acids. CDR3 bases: TGTGCCAGCAGCACTACAAAACCGGGACAGGGTAAAGAGACCCAGTACTTC. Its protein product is CASSTTKPGQGKETQYF.

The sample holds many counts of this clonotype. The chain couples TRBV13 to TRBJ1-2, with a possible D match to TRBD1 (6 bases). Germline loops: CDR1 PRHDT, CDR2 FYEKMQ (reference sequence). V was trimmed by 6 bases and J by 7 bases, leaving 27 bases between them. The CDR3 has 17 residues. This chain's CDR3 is CASRPRGAGAADLGYTF. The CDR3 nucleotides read TGTGCCAGCAGACCGCGGGGGGCAGGGGCAGCTGATCTTGGCTACACCTTC.

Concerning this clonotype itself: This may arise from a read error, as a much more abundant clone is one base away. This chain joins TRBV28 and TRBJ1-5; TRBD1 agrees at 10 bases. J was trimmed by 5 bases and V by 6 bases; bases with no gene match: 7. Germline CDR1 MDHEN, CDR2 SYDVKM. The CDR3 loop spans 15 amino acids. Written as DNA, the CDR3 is TGTGCCAGCAGCCGGGGGACAGGGGTAGATCAGCCCCAGCATTTT. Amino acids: CASSRGTGVDQPQHF. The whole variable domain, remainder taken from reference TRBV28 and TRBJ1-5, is DVKVTQSSRYLVKRTGEKVFLECVQDMDHENMFWYRQDPGLGLRLIYFSYDVKMKEKGDIPEGYSVSREKKERFSLILESASTNQTSMYLCASSRGTGVDQPQHFGDGTRLSIL.

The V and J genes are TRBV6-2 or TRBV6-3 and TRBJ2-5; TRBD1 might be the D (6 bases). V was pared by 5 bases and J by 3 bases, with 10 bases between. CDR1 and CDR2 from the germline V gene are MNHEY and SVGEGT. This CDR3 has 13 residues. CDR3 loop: CASSDRWEETQYF. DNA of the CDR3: TGTGCCAGCAGTGACAGGTGGGAAGAGACCCAGTACTTC.

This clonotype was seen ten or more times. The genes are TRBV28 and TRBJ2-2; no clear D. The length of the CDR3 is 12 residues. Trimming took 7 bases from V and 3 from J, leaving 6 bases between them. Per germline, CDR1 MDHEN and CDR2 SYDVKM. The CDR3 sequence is CASNHYTGELFF. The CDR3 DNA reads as TGTGCCAGCAATCACTACACCGGGGAGCTGTTTTTT.

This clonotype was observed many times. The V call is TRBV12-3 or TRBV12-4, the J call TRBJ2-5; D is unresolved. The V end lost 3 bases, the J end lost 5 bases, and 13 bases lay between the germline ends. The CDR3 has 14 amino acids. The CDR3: CASSFPGGRETQYF. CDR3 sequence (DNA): TGTGCCAGCAGTTTCCCTGGCGGCCGGGAGACCCAGTACTTC.

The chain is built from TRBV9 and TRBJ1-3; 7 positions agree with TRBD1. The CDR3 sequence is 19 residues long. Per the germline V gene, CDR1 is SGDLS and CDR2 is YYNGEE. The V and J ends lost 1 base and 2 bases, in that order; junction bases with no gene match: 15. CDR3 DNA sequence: TGTGCCAGCAGCGTAACAGGGGCCAGCGGGAGTGGGCCTGGAAACACCATATATTTT. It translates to CASSVTGASGSGPGNTIYF.

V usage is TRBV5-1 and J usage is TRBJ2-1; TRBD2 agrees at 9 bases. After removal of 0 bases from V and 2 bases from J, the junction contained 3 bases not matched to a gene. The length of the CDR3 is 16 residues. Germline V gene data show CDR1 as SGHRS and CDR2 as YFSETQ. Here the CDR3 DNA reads TGCGCCAGCAGCTTGGCCCGCGGGAGGGCCTACAATGAGCAGTTCTTC. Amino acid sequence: CASSLARGRAYNEQFF. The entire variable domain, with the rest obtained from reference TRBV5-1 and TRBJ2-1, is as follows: KAGVTQTPRYLIKTRGQQVTLSCSPISGHRSVSWYQQTPGQGLQFLFEYFSETQRNKGNFPGRFSGRQFSNSRSEMNVSTLELGDSALYLCASSLARGRAYNEQFFGPGTRLTVL.

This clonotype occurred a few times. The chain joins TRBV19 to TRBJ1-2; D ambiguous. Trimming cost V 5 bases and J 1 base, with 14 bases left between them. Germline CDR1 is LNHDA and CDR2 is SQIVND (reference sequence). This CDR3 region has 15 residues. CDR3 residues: CASSPARHVNYGYTF. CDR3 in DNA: TGTGCCAGTAGTCCCGCCCGACACGTTAACTATGGCTACACCTTC.

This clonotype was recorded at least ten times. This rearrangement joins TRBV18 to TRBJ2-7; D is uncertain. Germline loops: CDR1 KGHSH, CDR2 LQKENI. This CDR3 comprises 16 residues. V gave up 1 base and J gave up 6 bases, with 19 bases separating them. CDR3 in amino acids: CASSPRIGGKDLEQYF. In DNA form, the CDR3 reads TGTGCCAGCTCACCACGAATCGGTGGGAAAGATCTCGAGCAGTACTTC.

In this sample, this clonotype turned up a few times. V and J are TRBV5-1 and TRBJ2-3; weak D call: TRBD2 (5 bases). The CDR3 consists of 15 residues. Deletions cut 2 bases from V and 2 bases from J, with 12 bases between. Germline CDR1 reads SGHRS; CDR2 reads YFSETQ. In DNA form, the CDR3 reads TGCGCCAGCAGCTTCTGGGGAGCCGACACAGATACGCAGTATTTT. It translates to CASSFWGADTDTQYF.

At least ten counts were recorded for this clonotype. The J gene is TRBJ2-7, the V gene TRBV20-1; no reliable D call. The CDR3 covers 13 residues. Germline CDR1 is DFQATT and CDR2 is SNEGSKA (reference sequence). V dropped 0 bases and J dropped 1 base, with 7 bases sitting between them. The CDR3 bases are TGCAGTGCTAGAGATCGGGCATCCTACGAGCAGTACTTC. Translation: CSARDRASYEQYF.

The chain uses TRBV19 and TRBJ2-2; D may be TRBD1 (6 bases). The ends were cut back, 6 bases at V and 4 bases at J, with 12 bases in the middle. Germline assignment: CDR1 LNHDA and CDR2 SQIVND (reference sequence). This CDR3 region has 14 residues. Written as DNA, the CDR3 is TGTGCCAGTAGGACACAGGGCGGCACCGGGGAGCTGTTTTTT. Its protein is CASRTQGGTGELFF.

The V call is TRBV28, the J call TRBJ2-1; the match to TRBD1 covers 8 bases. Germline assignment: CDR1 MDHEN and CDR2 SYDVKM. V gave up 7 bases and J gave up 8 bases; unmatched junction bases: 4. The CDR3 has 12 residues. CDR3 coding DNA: TGTGCCAGCACCGGGACAGGCGATGAGCAGTTCTTC. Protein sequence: CASTGTGDEQFF.

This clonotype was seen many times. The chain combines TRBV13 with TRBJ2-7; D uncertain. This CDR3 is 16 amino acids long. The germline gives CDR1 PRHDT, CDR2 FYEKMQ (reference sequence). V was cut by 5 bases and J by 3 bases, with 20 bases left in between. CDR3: CASSTKTGPGGYEQYF. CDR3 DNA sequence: TGTGCCAGCAGCACGAAAACCGGACCTGGCGGCTACGAGCAGTACTTC.

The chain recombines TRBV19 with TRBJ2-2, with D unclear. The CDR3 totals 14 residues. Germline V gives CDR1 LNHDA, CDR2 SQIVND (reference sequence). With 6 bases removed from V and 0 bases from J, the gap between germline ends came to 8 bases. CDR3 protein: CASSVQANTGELFF. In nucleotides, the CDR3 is TGTGCCAGTAGCGTCCAAGCGAACACCGGGGAGCTGTTTTTT.

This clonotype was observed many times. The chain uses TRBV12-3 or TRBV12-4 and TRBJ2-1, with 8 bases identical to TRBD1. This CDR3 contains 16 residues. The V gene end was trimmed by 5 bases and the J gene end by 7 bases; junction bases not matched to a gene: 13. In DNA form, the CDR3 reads TGTGCCAGCAGTCTCGCGCCGGGACAGGTGATTAATGAGCAGTTCTTC. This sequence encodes CASSLAPGQVINEQFF.

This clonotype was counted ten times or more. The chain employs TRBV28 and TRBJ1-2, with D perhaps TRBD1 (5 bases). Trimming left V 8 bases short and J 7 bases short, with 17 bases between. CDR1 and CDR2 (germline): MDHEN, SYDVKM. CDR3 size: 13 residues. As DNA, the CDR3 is TGTGCCAGCCGATCGGACACTCCGGTTGGCTACACCTTC. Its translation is CASRSDTPVGYTF.

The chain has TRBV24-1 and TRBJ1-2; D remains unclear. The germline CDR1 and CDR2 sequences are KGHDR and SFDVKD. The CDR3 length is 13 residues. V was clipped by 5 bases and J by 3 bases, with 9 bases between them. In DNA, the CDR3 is TGTGCCACCAGTGCCGCAGGCGACTATGGCTACACCTTC. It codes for CATSAAGDYGYTF.

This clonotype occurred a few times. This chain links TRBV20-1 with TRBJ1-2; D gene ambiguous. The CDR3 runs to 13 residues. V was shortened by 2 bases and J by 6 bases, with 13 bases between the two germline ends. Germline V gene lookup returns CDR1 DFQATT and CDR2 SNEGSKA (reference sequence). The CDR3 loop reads CSARNEARHGYTF. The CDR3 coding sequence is TGCAGTGCTAGAAACGAAGCGCGACATGGCTACACCTTC.

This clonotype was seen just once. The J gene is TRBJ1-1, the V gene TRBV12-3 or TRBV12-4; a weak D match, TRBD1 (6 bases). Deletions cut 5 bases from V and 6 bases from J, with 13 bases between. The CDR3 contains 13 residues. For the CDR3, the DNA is TGTGCCAGCAGTGCGGGGGCGGTTTCTGAAGCTTTCTTT. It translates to CASSAGAVSEAFF.

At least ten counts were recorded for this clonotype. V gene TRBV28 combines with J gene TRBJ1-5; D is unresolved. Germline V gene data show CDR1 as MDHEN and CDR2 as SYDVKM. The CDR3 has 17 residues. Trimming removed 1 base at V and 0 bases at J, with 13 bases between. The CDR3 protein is CASSLFGRSSSNQPQHF. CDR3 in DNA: TGTGCCAGCAGTTTATTCGGGAGGTCGTCTAGCAATCAGCCCCAGCATTTT.